Listed below are T cell receptor beta chains from one sample, sequenced in a study of CD8+CD57+ T cells in acquired aplastic anemia. TCRdb reanalysed the reads using MiXCR and keeps one entry per CDR3 protein. The sample consists of 100,000 to 150,000 distinct CDR3 sequences, 50% to 60% of them appearing once. Specimen: sorted CD4+, CD8+, or CD8+CD57+ T cells (not recorded which) from PBMCs. All receptors derive from a human donor with aplastic anemia. Both conserved end residues are part of each CDR3. The D gene is left open where the match is weak. Not all rows give a size; the values are once, few, many and, for expanded clones, a class.

>-|TRBV24-1|TRBJ2-3|-
TGTGCCACCAGTGATCCAACCCGGGACTCCACTGGCACAGATACGCAGTATTTT
CATSDPTRDSTGTDTQYF
>-|TRBV7-8|TRBJ2-7|-
TGTGCCAGCAGCTTAGGTGGTTACTCCTACGAGCAGTACTTC
CASSLGGYSYEQYF
>-|TRBV10-3|TRBJ1-1|-
TGTGCCATCAGTGAGAGGGGCGAGAACACTGAAGCTTTCTTT
CAISERGENTEAFF
>few|TRBV5-6|TRBJ2-2|TRBD1
TGTGCCAGCAGCGATAACAGGGGGAACACCGGGGAGCTGTTTTTT
CASSDNRGNTGELFF
>-|TRBV7-6|TRBJ2-7|TRBD1
TGTGCCAGCAGCTCGGACAGGATAGCCTACGAGCAGTACTTC
CASSSDRIAYEQYF
>-|TRBV7-8|TRBJ2-5|-
TGTGCCAGCACCCGCAGATGGGAGAAAGAGACCCAGTACTTC
CASTRRWEKETQYF
>few|TRBV6-1|TRBJ1-6|TRBD1
TGTGCCAGCAGAGGGGGGAGCAGGGGGCTGACTAGGAATTCACCCCTCCACTTT
CASRGGSRGLTRNSPLHF
>-|TRBV7-9|TRBJ2-5|-
TGTGCCAGCAGCTTAGCGGAGGAGGGAGGCGGAGAGACCCAGTACTTC
CASSLAEEGGGETQYF
>once|TRBV7-8|TRBJ1-5|-
TGTGCCAGCAGCTTAGCCCTCGGACATTCCCAGGCCCAGCATTTT
CASSLALGHSQAQHF
>once|TRBV20-1|TRBJ1-1|-
TGCAGTGCTGCGACAGGAAGCAAATTGAACACTGAAGCTTTCTTT
CSAATGSKLNTEAFF
>few|TRBV19|TRBJ1-3|-
TGTGCCAGCCTTGGACTGTTTGGAAACACCATATATTTT
CASLGLFGNTIYF
>once|TRBV7-2|TRBJ2-7|TRBD1
TGTGCCAGTGCGAACAGGGGAACCTACGAGCAGTACTTC
CASANRGTYEQYF
>-|TRBV27|TRBJ1-1|-
TGTGCCAGCAGTTTATCAGGGAGTATGAACACTGAAGCTTTCTTT
CASSLSGSMNTEAFF
>-|TRBV7-6|TRBJ2-7|TRBD1
TGTGCCAGCAGCTCGGGGACAGGCTACGAGCAGTACTTC
CASSSGTGYEQYF
>few|TRBV19|TRBJ2-7|TRBD1
TGTGCCAGTACTACCGGGACAGGGGCCTACGAGCAGTACTTC
CASTTGTGAYEQYF
>many|TRBV10-3|TRBJ2-7|TRBD2
TGTGCCATCCTCGGGGGGGACTACGAGCAGTACTTC
CAILGGDYEQYF
>-|TRBV7-2|TRBJ2-3|-
TGTGCCAGCAGCTTAGCGGAAACAGATACGCAGTATTTT
CASSLAETDTQYF
>-|TRBV29-1|TRBJ2-7|-
TGCAGCGTTGGACAGTTAAGCTCCTACGAGCAGTACTTC
CSVGQLSSYEQYF
>-|TRBV19|TRBJ2-3|-
TGTGCCAGCAGCTTGAGGGATACGCAGTATTTT
CASSLRDTQYF
>-|TRBV25-1|TRBJ2-6|-
TGTGCCAGCAGTGATAGGGCCCCTTCTGGGGCCAACGTCCTGACTTTC
CASSDRAPSGANVLTF
>many|TRBV7-8|TRBJ2-2|-
TGTGCCAGCAGCCCGCTGGCTAGCGCCCTACCCAGGGAGCTGTTTTTT
CASSPLASALPRELFF
>-|TRBV24-1|TRBJ1-5|-
TGTGCCAGCGTAGAATCTAGCAATCAGCCCCAGCATTTT
CASVESSNQPQHF
>-|TRBV15|TRBJ1-6|-
TGTGCCACCAGCAGAGATCTAGGGGGACGGTCACCCCTCCACTTT
CATSRDLGGRSPLHF
>many|TRBV5-6|TRBJ1-1|-
TGTGCCAGCAGCTTGGAGGGGTCGCTTGAAGCTTTCTTT
CASSLEGSLEAFF
>-|TRBV29-1|TRBJ2-1|TRBD2
TGCAGCGGAGAGACTAGCGGGAGACCCAATGAGCAGTTCTTC
CSGETSGRPNEQFF
>-|TRBV7-2|TRBJ2-7|-
TGTGCCAGCAGCTCGGGACGCGGGCTCTCCTACGAGCAGTACTTC
CASSSGRGLSYEQYF
>few|TRBV7-2|TRBJ1-1|-
TGTGCCAGCAGCTTAGGCAGGGCGGGTTTCTTT
CASSLGRAGFF
>-|TRBV2|TRBJ1-5|-
TGTGCCAGCACAGGGTATAGCAATCAGCCCCAGCATTTT
CASTGYSNQPQHF
>-|TRBV2|TRBJ2-7|-
TGTGCCAGCAGCTTAGTTGGGGTAACGGGCGAGCAGTACTTC
CASSLVGVTGEQYF
>once|TRBV2|TRBJ2-2|-
TGTGCCAGCAGCGTTGATGGTCCGAGGACCGGGGAGCTGTTTTTT
CASSVDGPRTGELFF
>-|TRBV2|TRBJ1-3|TRBD1
TGTGCCAGCGGTACAGGGGGTAGCTCTGGAAACACCATATATTTT
CASGTGGSSGNTIYF
>-|TRBV16|TRBJ2-7|TRBD1
TGTGCCAGCAGCCATGGACAGGACTACGAGCAGTACTTC
CASSHGQDYEQYF
>-|TRBV20-1|TRBJ2-3|TRBD1
TGCAGTGCTAGATCTTTGAACACACCGGACAGGGGTCCTACAGATACGCAGTATTTT
CSARSLNTPDRGPTDTQYF
>once|TRBV6-5|TRBJ1-4|TRBD1
TGTGCCAGCAGTTCCGGGACAGGATCCGAAAAACCGTTTTTT
CASSSGTGSEKPFF
>once|TRBV20-1|TRBJ1-6|-
TGCAGTGCTAAGGGGGGAGGCTACTATAATTCACCCCTCCACTTT
CSAKGGGYYNSPLHF